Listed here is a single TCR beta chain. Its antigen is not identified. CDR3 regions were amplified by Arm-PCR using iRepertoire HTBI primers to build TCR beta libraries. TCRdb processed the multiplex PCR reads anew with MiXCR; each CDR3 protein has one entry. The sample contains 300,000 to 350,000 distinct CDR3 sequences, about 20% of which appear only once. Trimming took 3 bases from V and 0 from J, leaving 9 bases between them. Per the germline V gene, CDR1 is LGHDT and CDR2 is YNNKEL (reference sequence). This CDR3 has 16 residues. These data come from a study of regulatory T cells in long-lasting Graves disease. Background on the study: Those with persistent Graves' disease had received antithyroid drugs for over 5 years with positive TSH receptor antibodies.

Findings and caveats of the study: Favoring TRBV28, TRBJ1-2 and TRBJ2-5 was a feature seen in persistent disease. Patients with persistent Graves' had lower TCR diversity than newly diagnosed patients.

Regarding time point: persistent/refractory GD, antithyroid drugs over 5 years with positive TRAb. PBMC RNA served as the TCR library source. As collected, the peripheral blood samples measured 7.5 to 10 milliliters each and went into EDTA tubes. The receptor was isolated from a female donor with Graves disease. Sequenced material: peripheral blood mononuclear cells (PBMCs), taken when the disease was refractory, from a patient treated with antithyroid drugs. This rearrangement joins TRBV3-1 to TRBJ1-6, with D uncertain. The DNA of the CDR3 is TGTGCCAGCAGCCAGTTGCCGAGCTCCTATAATTCACCCCTCCACTTT. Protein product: CASSQLPSSYNSPLHF.